This T cell receptor (beta chain) emerged from a study of cytotoxic CD8 clonotypes in ibrutinib-treated CLL. About the study: After a median around 13 months on treatment (6 to 36), response samples were drawn.

V lost 3 bases to trimming and J lost 3 bases, with 15 bases between them. Germline V gene data show CDR1 as ENHRY and CDR2 as SYGVKD. The CDR3 consists of 15 residues. The method was immunoSEQ multiplex PCR; TCRdb's version includes in-frame clones alone and lacks a portion of them. Altogether about 130,000 clones are present, approximately 81% being singletons, with the ten largest covering roughly 13%. This rearrangement joins TRBV10-3 to TRBJ2-7; D might be TRBD1 (6 bases). Sequences were derived from PBMCs, sampled after 12 months of ibrutinib treatment. The clonotype comes from a human donor with chronic lymphocytic leukemia. CDR3 nucleotide sequence: TGTGCCATCAGTGATAGGAGACAGGACTTCTACGAGCAGTACTTC. It encodes CAISDRRQDFYEQYF.